This T cell receptor (beta chain) was sequenced during a study of blood T cell repertoires in COVID-19. Points on this clone: Other DNA sequences in this sample translate to the same CDR3.

Per the authors' pipeline: How many nucleated cells were present was estimated from reference gene primer amplification. Data came from immunoSEQ multiplex PCR; TCRdb stores just in-frame clones and leaves some out. Clone size and the V and J calls come from that table; the DNA yielded D and trimming. This table has over 75,000 clones, 90% appearing once. There are 13 residues in the CDR3. Germline CDR1 SGHRS, CDR2 YFSETQ. V shed 1 base and J 7 bases; nucleotides not matched to a gene: 1. This clonotype was obtained from a man between 60 and 75 years old with acute or convalescent COVID-19. The chain links TRBV5-1 to TRBJ2-1, with 8 positions matching TRBD1. Sequencing was carried out using peripheral blood. As DNA, the CDR3 is TGCGCCAGCAGCTTGACAGGGGGGAATGAGCAGTTCTTC. It yields the protein CASSLTGGNEQFF.